The 6 T cell receptor beta chains below were found in one sample sequenced in a study of tumor and adjacent non-tumor tissue in lung cancer. RNA was extracted from bulk tissue without any cell sorting. More than 3 cm separated this lung sample from the edge of the tumor. TCRbeta libraries were built with three rounds of nested PCR, modified from ARM-PCR. TCRdb itself ran the multiplex PCR reads through MiXCR, one entry per CDR3 protein. The sample lists tens of thousands of distinct CDR3 sequences, around 70% occurring once. The material sequenced was distant non-tumor lung tissue. These receptors all come from a woman between 45 and 65 years old with non-small cell lung cancer.

The V and J genes are TRBV12-3 or TRBV12-4 and TRBJ1-5, with D possibly TRBD1 on 6 matching bases. This CDR3 contains 18 residues. V was shortened by 1 base and J by 2 bases, with 18 bases between the two germline ends. This chain's CDR3 is CASSLVGGARFGNQPQHF. CDR3 in DNA: TGTGCCAGCAGTTTAGTTGGGGGGGCCCGGTTTGGCAATCAGCCCCAGCATTTT.

Points on this clonotype: Given a much more abundant clone one base away, this may be a read error. The J gene is TRBJ2-1, the V gene TRBV28; D not resolved. V gave up 5 bases and J gave up 5 bases, with 10 bases separating them. This CDR3 is 13 amino acids long. CDR1 is MDHEN, CDR2 SYDVKM, per germline. Written as DNA, the CDR3 is TGTGCCAGCAGTCTGGGCAGAAACAATGAGCAGTTCTTC. Its protein is CASSLGRNNEQFF.

In regard to this clonotype: The conserved final phenylalanine or tryptophan is absent from the CDR3, which likely points to a read error. J is TRBJ2-1 and V is TRBV28; D is perhaps TRBD2 (5 bases). The CDR3 runs 18 residues. Germline V CDR1 and CDR2: MDHEN, SYDVKM. The chain's CDR3 is CANSVSPRSAVGYNEQFI. The CDR3 DNA is TGTGCCAACAGTGTATCACCCCGTTCAGCGGTGGGCTACAATGAGCAGTTCATC.

This clonotype appeared many times. The chain employs TRBV5-4 and TRBJ1-1, with D possibly TRBD1 on 5 matching bases. With 5 bases removed from V and 4 bases from J, the gap between germline ends came to 15 bases. The CDR3 contains 14 residues. The germline V gene encodes CDR1 SGHNT and CDR2 YYREEE (reference sequence). The CDR3 sequence is CASRPPWGGTEAFF. The CDR3 nucleotides read TGTGCCAGCAGACCTCCTTGGGGGGGCACTGAAGCTTTCTTT.

With respect to this clonotype: A much larger clone lies one base from this, so it may be a read error. This chain joins TRBV28 and TRBJ2-2, with D perhaps TRBD2 (6 bases). CDR3 size: 13 residues. CDR1 and CDR2 from the germline V gene are MDHEN and SYDVKM. For the CDR3, the DNA is TGTGCCAGCACCACCGTAGCCACCGGGGGGCTGTTTTTT. It encodes CASTTVATGGLFF.

The rearrangement joins TRBV11-2 to TRBJ2-7; D is uncertain. Germline assignment: CDR1 SGHAT and CDR2 FQNNGV. The CDR3 totals 15 residues. V gave up 9 bases and J gave up 1 base, with 19 bases separating them. In DNA form, the CDR3 reads TGTGCCAGTAGCCCTTGGGCTAGTGATTCCTACGAGCAGTACTTC. It is translated as CASSPWASDSYEQYF. Complete variable domain (other parts from reference TRBV11-2 and TRBJ2-7): EAGVAQSPRYKIIEKRQSVAFWCNPISGHATLYWYQQILGQGPKLLIQFQNNGVVDDSQLPKDRFSAERLKGVDSTLKIQPAKLEDSAVYLCASSPWASDSYEQYFGPGTRLTVT.